The source of this T cell receptor (beta chain) is a study of technical replicates of blood from four donors. The protocol was immunoSEQ multiplex PCR, while the TCRdb copy is restricted to in-frame clones and leaves out a portion. The sample carries over 50,000 clones, more than 75% recorded once. Material for sequencing was PBMCs. The origin of this receptor is a human donor in good health. Some clones in this sample may be carry-over from other donors' samples.

The CDR3 is CASSPLRYTEAFF. CDR3 in DNA: TGTGCCAGCAGCCCCCTGCGGTACACTGAAGCTTTCTTT. The V and J genes are TRBV13 and TRBJ1-1, with D unclear. V lost 5 bases, J lost 3 bases, and 10 bases lay in between. CDR1 and CDR2 (germline): PRHDT, FYEKMQ (reference sequence). This CDR3 contains 13 residues.